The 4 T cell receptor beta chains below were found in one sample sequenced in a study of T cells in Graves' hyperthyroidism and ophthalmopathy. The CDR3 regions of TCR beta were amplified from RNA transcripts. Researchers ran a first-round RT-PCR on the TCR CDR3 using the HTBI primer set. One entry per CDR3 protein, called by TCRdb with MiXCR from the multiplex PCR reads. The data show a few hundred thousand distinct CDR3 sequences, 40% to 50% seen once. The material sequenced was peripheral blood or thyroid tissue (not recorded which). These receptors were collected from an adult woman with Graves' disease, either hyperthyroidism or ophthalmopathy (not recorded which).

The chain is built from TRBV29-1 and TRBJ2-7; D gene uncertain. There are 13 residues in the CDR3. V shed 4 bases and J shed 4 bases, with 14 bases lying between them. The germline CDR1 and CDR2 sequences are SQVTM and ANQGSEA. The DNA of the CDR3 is TGCAGCGTTGTTGGCGGAACAGTGTACGAGCAGTACTTC. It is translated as CSVVGGTVYEQYF.

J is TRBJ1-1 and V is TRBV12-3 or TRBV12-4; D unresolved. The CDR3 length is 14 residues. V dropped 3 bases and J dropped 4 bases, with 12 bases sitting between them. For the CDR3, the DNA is TGTGCCAGCAGTTTTGAGGGAGTGGCCACTGAAGCTTTCTTT. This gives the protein CASSFEGVATEAFF.

The CDR3, as DNA: TGTGCCAGCAGCATCGGACTAGCGGGATCCTCCTACGAGCAGTACTTC. Translated, it gives CASSIGLAGSSYEQYF. The chain joins TRBV5-4 to TRBJ2-7; TRBD2 matches at 12 bases. The germline CDR1 and CDR2 sequences are SGHNT and YYREEE (reference sequence). V was clipped by 4 bases and J by 0 bases; unmatched bases: 5. The CDR3 totals 16 residues. Full variable domain (outside the CDR3, taken from reference TRBV5-4 and TRBJ2-7): ETGVTQSPTHLIKTRGQQVTLRCSSQSGHNTVSWYQQALGQGPQFIFQYYREEENGRGNFPPRFSGLQFPNYSSELNVNALELDDSALYLCASSIGLAGSSYEQYFGPGTRLTVT.

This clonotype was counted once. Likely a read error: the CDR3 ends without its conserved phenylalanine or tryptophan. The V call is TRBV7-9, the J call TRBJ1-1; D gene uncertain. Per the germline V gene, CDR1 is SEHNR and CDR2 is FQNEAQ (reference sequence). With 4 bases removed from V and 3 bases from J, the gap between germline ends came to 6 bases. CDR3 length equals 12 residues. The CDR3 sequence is CASSYGDTEAFV. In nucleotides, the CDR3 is TGTGCCAGCAGCTATGGAGACACTGAAGCTTTCGTT.